Each of the 5 T cell receptor beta chains below was sequenced from the same sample in a study of T-cell memory formation after mild COVID-19. MiXCR, run by TCRdb on the 5' RACE reads, gives a single entry per CDR3 protein. The sample includes some 120,000 distinct CDR3 sequences, less than 6.5% of them seen just once. Sequencing used PBMCs or a T cell subset sorted from them (not recorded which). The receptors shown here come from an adult woman who had mild COVID-19 (a few samples of this study predate the infection). Cell type and time point are not known.

Many counts were recorded for this clonotype. The chain uses TRBV24-1 and TRBJ2-7; D is unresolved. V lost 2 bases and J 5 bases, leaving 12 bases between the germline ends. Germline CDR1 KGHDR, CDR2 SFDVKD. CDR3 length: 14 residues. The CDR3 DNA follows: TGTGCCACCAGTGATTCTACTTTTCTCAACGAGCAGTACTTC. This sequence encodes CATSDSTFLNEQYF.

The chain joins TRBV7-2 to TRBJ1-2; unclear D gene. Per germline, CDR1 SGHTA and CDR2 FQGNSA. The CDR3 has 16 residues. Trimming removed 2 bases from V and 5 bases from J, with 18 bases in between. The CDR3 nucleotides are TGTGCCAGCAGCTTAATGCCCGCGCTCTCGAGATATGGCTACACCTTC. This translates into CASSLMPALSRYGYTF.

The chain employs TRBV6-1 and TRBJ1-6, with 9 nucleotides matching TRBD1. Unmatched junction bases numbered 4, after V lost 4 bases and J lost 6 bases. Germline-derived CDR1 and CDR2 are MNHNS and SASEGT. The CDR3 has 15 residues. The CDR3 here is CASSGSGQGNSPLHF. CDR3 bases: TGTGCCAGCAGTGGGTCGGGACAGGGTAATTCACCCCTCCACTTT.

At least ten counts were recorded for this clonotype. The chain couples TRBV5-1 to TRBJ2-7, with 7 bases aligning to TRBD1. Germline V gives CDR1 SGHRS, CDR2 YFSETQ. J was trimmed by 1 base and V by 2 bases; bases with no gene match: 6. There are 15 residues in the CDR3. The CDR3 region has the DNA TGCGCCAGCAGCTTAAGCGACAGGGATTCCTACGAGCAGTACTTC. It specifies CASSLSDRDSYEQYF.

There are a few counts of this clonotype. The V gene is TRBV24-1, the J gene TRBJ2-5, with a tentative D call TRBD1 (5 bases). In germline, CDR1 is KGHDR, CDR2 SFDVKD. V was trimmed by 0 bases and J by 3 bases, leaving 7 bases between them. This CDR3 is built from 14 residues. The DNA for the CDR3 is TGTGCCACCAGTGATTTGGCCAGGGAAGAGACCCAGTACTTC. Amino acid sequence: CATSDLAREETQYF.